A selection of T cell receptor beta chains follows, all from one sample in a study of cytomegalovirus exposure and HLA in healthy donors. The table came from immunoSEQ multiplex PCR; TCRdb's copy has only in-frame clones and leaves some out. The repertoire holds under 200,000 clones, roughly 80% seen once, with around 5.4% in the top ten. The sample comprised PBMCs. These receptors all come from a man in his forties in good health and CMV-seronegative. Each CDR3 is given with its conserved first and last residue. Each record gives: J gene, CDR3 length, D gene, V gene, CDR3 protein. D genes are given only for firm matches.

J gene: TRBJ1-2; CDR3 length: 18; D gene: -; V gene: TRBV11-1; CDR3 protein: CASSKHRYAREDVSGYTF
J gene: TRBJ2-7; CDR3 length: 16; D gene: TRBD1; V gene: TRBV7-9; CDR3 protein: CASQDSSGQGNYEQYF
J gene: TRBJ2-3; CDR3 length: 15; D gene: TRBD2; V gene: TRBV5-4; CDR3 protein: CASSLFSGRADTQYF
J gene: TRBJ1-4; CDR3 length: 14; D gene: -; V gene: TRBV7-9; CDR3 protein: CASGRGIDNEKLFF
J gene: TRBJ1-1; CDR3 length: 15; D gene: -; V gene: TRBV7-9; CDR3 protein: CASSPPQIANTEAFF
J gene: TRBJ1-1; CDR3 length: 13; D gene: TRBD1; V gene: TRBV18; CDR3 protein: CASSLQGATEAFF
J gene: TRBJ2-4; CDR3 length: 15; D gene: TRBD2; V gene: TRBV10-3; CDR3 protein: CAISDIAGGKNIQYF
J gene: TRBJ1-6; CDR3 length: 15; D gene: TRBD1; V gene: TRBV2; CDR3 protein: CASSDGQGPWSPLHF
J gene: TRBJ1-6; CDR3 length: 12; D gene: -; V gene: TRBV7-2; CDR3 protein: CASSLGETPLHF
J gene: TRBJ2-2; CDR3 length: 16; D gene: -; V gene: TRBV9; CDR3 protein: CASSVISAGGTGELFF
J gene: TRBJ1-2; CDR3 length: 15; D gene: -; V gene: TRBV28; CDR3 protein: CASSLEGPTNYGYTF
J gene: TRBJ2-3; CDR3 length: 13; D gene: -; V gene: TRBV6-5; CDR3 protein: CASSYSSGDTQYF
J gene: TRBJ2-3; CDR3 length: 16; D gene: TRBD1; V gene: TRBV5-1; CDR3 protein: CASSLGRDRGTDTQYF
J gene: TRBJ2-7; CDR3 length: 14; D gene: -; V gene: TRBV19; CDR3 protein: CASSKPGRSGEQYF
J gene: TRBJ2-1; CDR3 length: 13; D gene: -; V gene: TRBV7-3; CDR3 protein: CASSGGASLRQFF
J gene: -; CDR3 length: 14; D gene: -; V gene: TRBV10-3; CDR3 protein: CAISEREGAYEQYF
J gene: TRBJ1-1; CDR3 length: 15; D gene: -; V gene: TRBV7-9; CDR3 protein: CASSLAPGGSTEAFF
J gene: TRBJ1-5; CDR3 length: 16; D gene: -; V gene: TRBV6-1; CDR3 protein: CASSEGKSGYNQPQHF
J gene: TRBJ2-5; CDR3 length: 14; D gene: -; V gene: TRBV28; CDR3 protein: CASSPGGLQETQYF
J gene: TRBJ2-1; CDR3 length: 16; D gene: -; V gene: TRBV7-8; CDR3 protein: CASTSWGEATYNEQFF
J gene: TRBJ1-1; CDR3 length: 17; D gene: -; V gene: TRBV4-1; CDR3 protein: CASSQEAPGQLNTEAFF
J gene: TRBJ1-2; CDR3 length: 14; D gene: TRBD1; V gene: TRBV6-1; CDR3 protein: CASRRTGDRYGYTF
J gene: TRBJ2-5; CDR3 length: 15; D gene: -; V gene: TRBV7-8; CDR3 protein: CASSLAAAVQETQYF
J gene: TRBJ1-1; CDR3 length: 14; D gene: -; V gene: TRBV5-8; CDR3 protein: CASTLRGGGTEAFF
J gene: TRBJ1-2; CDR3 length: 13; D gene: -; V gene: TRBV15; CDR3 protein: CATSRDGESRYTF
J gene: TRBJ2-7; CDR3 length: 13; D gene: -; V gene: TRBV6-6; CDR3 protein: CASSYWGTYEQYF
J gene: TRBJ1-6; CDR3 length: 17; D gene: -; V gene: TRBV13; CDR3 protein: CASSRRETGSYNSPLHF
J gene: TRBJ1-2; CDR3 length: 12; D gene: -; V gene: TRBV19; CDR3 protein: CAGSRGVGGYTF
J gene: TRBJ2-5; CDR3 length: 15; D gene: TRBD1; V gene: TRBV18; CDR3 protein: CASSPGTGAQETQYF
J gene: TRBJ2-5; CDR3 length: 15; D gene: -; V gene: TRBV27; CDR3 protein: CASSPFQGALETQYF
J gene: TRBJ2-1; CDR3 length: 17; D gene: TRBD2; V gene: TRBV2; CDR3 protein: CASSGWLSGSSYNEQFF
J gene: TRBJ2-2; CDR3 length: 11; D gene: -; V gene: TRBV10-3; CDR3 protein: CAIGGGGELFF
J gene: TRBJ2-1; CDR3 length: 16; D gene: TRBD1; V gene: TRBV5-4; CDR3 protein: CASSLEQGVVGDEQFF
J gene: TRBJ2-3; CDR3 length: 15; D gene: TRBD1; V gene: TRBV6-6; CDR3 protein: CASSFRQGAQYTQYF
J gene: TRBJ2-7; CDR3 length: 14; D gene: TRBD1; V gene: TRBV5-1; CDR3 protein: CASSSGTVTHEQYF
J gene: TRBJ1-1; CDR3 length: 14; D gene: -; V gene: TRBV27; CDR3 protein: CASSWEGMNTEAFF
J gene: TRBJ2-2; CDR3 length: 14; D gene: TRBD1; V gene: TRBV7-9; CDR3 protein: CASSVGQPTGELFF
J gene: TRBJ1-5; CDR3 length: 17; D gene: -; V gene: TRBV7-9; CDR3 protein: CASSPLTLAQGNQPQHF
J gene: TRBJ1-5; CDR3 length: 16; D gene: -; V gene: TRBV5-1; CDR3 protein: CASSLGAGVSNQPQHF
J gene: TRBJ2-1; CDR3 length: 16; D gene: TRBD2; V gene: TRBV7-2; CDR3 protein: CASSLASGGSYNEQFF
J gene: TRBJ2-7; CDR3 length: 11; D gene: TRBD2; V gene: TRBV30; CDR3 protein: CAWAGAYEQYF
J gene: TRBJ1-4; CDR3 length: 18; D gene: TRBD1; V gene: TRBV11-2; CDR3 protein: CASSLGRGTGATNEKLFF
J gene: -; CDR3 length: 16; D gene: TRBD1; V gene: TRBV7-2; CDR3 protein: CASSPLTGSLGYEQYF
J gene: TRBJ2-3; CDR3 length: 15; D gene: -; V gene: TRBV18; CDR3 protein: CASSPLTGRTDTQYF
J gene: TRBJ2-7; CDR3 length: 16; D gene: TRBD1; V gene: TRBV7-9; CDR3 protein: CASSLGIARGPSEQYF